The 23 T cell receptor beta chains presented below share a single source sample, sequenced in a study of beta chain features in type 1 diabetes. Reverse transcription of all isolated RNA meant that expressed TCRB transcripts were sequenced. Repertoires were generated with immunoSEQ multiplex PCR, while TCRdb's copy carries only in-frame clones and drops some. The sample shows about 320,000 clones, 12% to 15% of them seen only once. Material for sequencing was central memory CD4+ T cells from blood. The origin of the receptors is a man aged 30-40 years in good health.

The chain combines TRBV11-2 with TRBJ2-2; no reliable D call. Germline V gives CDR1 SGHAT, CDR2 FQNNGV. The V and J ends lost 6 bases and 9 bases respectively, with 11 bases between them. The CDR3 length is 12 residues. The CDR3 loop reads CASRSEVRELFF. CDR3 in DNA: TGTGCCAGCAGGTCAGAGGTCCGGGAGCTGTTTTTT.

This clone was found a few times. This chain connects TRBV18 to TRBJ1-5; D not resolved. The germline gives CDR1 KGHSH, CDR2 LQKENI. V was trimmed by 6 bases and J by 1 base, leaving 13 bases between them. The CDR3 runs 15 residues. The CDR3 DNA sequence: TGTGCCAGCTCCCCCATGGGGAGGAGCAATCAGCCCCAGCATTTT. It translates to CASSPMGRSNQPQHF.

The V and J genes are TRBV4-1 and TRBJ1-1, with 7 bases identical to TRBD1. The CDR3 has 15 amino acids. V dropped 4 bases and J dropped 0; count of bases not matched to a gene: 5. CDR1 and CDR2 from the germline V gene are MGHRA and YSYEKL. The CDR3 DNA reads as TGCGCCAGCAGCCTCTCAGGGGGGTTGAACACTGAAGCTTTCTTT. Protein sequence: CASSLSGGLNTEAFF.

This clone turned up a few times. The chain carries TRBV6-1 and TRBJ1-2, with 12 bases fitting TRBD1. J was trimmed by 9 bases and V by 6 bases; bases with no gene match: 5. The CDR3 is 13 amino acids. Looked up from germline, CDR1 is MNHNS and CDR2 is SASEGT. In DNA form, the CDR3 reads TGTGCCAGCAGCTCCGGGACAGGGGGCAGCTACACCTTC. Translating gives CASSSGTGGSYTF.

Here the CDR3 DNA reads TGTGCCAGCAGCCAAGGCGGAGTAGCGGCCACAGATACGCAGTATTTT. Translating gives CASSQGGVAATDTQYF. The V call is TRBV4-2, the J call TRBJ2-3, with a tentative D call TRBD2 (6 bases). Germline CDR1 LGHNA, CDR2 YNFKEQ. With 1 base removed from V and 2 bases from J, the gap between germline ends came to 13 bases. This CDR3 comprises 16 residues.

DNA of the CDR3: TGTGCCAGCACCGAAGGGTTGGGAATGGGCGGCTACACCTTC. Protein sequence: CASTEGLGMGGYTF. The chain recombines TRBV7-9 with TRBJ1-2; D call uncertain. The CDR3 spans 14 residues. V lost 7 bases to trimming and J lost 8 bases, with 20 bases between them. Germline lookup yields CDR1 SEHNR and CDR2 FQNEAQ (reference sequence).

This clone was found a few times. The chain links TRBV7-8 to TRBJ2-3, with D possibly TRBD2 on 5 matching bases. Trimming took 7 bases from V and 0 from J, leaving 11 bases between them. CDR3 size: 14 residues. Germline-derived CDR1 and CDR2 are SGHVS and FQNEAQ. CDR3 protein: CASTAVTSTDTQYF. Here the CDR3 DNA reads TGTGCCAGCACAGCGGTTACTAGCACAGATACGCAGTATTTT.

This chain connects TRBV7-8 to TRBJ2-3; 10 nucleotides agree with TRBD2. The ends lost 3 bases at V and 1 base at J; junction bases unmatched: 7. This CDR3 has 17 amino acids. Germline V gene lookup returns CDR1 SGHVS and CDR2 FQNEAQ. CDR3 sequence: CASSFSTGTSGTDTQYF. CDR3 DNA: TGTGCCAGCAGCTTCAGCACCGGGACTAGCGGCACAGATACGCAGTATTTT.

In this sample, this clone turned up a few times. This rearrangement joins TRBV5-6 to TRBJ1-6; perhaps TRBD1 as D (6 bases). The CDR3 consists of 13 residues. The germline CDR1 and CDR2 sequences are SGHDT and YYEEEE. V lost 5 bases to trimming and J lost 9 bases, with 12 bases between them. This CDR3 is CASRQGSISPLHF. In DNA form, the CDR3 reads TGTGCCAGCAGACAGGGTAGTATTTCACCCCTCCACTTT.

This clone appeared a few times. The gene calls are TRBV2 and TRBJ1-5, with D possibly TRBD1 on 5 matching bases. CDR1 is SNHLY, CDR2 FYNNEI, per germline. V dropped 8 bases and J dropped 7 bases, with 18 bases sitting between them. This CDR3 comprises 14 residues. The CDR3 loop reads CASLEQAGVQPQHF. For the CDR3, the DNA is TGTGCCAGCTTGGAACAGGCAGGAGTACAGCCCCAGCATTTT. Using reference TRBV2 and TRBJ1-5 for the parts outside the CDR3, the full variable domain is EPEVTQTPSHQVTQMGQEVILRCVPISNHLYFYWYRQILGQKVEFLVSFYNNEISEKSEIFDDQFSVERPDGSNFTLKIRSTKLEDSAMYFCASLEQAGVQPQHFGDGTRLSIL.

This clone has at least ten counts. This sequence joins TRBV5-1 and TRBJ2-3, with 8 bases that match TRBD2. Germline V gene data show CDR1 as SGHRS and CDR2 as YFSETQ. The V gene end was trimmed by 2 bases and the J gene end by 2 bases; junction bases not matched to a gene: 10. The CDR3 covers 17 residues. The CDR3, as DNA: TGCGCCAGCAGCTTTGGACCTAGCGGGCCTACCACAGATACGCAGTATTTT. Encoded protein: CASSFGPSGPTTDTQYF.

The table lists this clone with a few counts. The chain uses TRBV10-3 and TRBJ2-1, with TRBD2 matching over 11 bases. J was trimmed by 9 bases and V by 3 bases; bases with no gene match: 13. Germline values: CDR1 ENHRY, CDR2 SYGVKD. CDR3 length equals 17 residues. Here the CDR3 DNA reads TGTGCCATCAGTGATTCAAAATTACTAGCGGGAGTTTCTGAGCAGTTCTTC. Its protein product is CAISDSKLLAGVSEQFF.

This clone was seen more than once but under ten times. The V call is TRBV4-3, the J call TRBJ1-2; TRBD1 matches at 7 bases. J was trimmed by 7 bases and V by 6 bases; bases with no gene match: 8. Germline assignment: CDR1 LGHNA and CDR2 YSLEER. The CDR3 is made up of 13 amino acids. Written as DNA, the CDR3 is TGCGCCAGCAGTCGGAAAGGGGGCACTGGCTACACCTTC. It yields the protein CASSRKGGTGYTF.

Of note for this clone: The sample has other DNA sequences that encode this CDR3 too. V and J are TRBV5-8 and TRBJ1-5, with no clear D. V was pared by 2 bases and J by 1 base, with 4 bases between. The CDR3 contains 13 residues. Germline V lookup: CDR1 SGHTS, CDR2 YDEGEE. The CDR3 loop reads CASSFGSNQPQHF. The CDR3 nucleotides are TGTGCCAGCAGCTTCGGAAGCAATCAGCCCCAGCATTTT. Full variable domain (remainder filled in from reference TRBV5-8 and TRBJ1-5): EAGVTQSPTHLIKTRGQQATLRCSPISGHTSVYWYQQALGLGLQFLLWYDEGEERNRGNFPPRFSGRQFPNYSSELNVNALELEDSALYLCASSFGSNQPQHFGDGTRLSIL.

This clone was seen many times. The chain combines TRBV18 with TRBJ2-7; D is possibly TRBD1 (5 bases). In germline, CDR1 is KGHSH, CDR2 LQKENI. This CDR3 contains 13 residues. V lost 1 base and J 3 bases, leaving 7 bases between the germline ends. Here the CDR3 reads CASSPRQGYEQYV. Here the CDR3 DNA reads TGTGCCAGCTCACCACGGCAGGGCTACGAGCAGTACGTC.

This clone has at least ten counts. The CDR3 reads CASSTSGGFYEQYV. The CDR3 nucleotides read TGTGCCAGCAGTACTAGCGGGGGCTTCTACGAGCAGTACGTC. V usage is TRBV6-6 and J usage is TRBJ2-7; 11 bases agree with TRBD2. The CDR3 extends over 14 amino acids. Germline trimming cut 5 bases from V and 3 bases from J; bases unmatched to any gene: 3. Germline CDR1 is MNHNY and CDR2 is SVGAGI (reference sequence).

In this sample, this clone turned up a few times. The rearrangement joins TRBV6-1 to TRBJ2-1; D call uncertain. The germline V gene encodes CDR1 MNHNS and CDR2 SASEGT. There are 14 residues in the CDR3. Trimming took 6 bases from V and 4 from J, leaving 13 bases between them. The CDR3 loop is CASSPHPQYNEQFF. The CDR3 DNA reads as TGTGCCAGCAGCCCTCATCCACAGTACAATGAGCAGTTCTTC.

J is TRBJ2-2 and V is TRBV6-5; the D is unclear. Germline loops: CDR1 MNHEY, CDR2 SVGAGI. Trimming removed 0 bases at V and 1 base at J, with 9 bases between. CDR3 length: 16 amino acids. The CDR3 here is CASSYSRRLNTGELFF. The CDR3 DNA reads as TGTGCCAGCAGTTACTCGCGGAGACTGAACACCGGGGAGCTGTTTTTT.

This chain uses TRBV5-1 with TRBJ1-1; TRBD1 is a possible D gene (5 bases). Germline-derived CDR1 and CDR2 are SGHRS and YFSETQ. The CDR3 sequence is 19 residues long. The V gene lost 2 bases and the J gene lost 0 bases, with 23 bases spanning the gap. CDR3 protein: CASSFGSGGVVPMNTEAFF. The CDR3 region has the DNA TGCGCCAGCAGCTTTGGTTCTGGGGGGGTAGTGCCAATGAACACTGAAGCTTTCTTT.

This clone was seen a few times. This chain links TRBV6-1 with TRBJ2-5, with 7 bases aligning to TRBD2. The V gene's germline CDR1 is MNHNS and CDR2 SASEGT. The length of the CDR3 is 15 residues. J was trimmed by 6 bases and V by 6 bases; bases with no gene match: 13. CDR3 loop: CASSAESGRVKTQYF. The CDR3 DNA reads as TGTGCCAGCAGCGCCGAATCAGGGAGGGTGAAGACCCAGTACTTC.

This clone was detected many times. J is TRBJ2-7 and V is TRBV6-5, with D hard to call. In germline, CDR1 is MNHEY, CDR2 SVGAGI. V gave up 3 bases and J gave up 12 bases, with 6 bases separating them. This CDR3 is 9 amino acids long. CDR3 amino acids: CASSYERYF. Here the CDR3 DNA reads TGTGCCAGCAGTTATGAGAGGTACTTC.

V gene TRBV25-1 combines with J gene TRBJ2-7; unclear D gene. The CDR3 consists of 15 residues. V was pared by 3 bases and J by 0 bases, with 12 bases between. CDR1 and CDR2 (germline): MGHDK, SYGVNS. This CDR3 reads CASSDFRVSSYEQYV. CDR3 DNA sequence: TGTGCCAGCAGTGATTTTCGGGTCAGCTCCTACGAGCAGTACGTC.

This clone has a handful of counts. DNA of the CDR3: TGCAGCGTTGACGGGACTCTCTCTGGAAACACCATATATTTT. Amino acid sequence: CSVDGTLSGNTIYF. This chain joins TRBV29-1 and TRBJ1-3, with D possibly being TRBD1 (5 bases). The V gene lost 3 bases and the J gene lost 0 bases, with 9 bases spanning the gap. The CDR3 is made up of 14 amino acids. Germline values: CDR1 SQVTM, CDR2 ANQGSEA.